Described below is a single TCR beta chain sequence and its context. Its antigen remains unidentified. The protocol was immunoSEQ multiplex PCR, while the TCRdb copy is restricted to in-frame clones and leaves out a portion. The data hold 20,000 to 30,000 clones, with around 75% observed a single time. This record comes from a study of CD4 T cells in relation to SARS-CoV-2 and coronaviruses. Before the COVID-19 pandemic, during about 2011-2019, CD4+ T cells were taken from unexposed donors. The cells were cultured for about ten days before CD4+ T cells were isolated. The receptor was isolated from a human donor in good health. The source material was CD4+ T cells from PBMCs, cultured in vitro.

CDR3 residues: CASSPIGTGAEKLFF. The CDR3 region has the DNA TGTGCCAGCAGCCCTATAGGGACAGGGGCCGAAAAACTGTTTTTT. The chain uses TRBV7-2 and TRBJ1-4, with 10 bases matching TRBD1. This CDR3 comprises 15 residues. Per germline, CDR1 SGHTA and CDR2 FQGNSA. The ends lost 5 bases at V and 8 bases at J; junction bases unmatched: 8.